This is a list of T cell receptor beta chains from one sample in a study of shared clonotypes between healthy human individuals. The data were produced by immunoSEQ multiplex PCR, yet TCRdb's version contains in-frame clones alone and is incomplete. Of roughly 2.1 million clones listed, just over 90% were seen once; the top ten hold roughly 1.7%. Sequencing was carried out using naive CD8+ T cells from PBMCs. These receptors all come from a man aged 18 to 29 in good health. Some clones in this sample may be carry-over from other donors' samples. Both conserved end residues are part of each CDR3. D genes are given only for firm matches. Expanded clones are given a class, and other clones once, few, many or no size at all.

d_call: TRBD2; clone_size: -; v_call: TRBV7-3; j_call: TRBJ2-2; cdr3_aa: CASSGYGRTNTGELFF; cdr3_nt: TGTGCCAGCAGCGGATACGGGAGGACGAACACCGGGGAGCTGTTTTTT
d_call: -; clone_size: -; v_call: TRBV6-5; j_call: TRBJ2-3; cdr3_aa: CASSPWAADTQYF; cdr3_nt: TGTGCCAGCAGTCCCTGGGCTGCCGATACGCAGTATTTT
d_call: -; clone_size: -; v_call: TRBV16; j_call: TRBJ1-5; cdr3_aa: CASSQSGGEGKHF; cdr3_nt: TGTGCCAGCAGCCAATCAGGTGGGGAAGGCAAGCATTTT
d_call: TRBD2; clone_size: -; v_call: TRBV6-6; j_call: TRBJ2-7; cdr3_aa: CASSYSGVAGIYEQYF; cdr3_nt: TGTGCCAGCAGTTACTCGGGGGTAGCGGGGATTTACGAGCAGTACTTC
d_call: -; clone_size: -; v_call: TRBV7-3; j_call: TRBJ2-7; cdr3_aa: CASSLDSGSAYEQYF; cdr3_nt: TGTGCCAGCAGCTTAGACTCGGGGTCCGCCTACGAGCAGTACTTC
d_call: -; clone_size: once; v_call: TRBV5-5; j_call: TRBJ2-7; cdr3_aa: CASSTGDLPPFEQYF; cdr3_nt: TGTGCCAGCAGCACGGGGGACCTCCCCCCGTTCGAGCAGTACTTC
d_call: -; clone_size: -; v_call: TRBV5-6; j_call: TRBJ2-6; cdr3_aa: CASSLEGWAGANVLTF; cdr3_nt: TGTGCCAGCAGCTTGGAGGGATGGGCTGGGGCCAACGTCCTGACTTTC
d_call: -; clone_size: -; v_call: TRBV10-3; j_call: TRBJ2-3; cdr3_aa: CAISDTGAANPLYTDTQYF; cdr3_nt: TGTGCCATCAGTGACACGGGAGCAGCTAATCCATTGTACACAGATACGCAGTATTTT
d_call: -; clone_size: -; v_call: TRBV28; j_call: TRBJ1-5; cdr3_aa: CASSFLRDTNQPQHF; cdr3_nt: TGTGCCAGCAGTTTCCTGCGGGACACCAATCAGCCCCAGCATTTT
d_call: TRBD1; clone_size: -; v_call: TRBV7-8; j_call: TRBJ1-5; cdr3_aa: CASVQGISNQPQHF; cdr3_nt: TGTGCCAGCGTACAGGGGATAAGCAATCAGCCCCAGCATTTT
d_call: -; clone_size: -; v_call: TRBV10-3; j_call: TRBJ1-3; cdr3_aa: CATSPSVTGGNTIYF; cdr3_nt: TGTGCCACCTCGCCTTCCGTGACAGGAGGAAACACCATATATTTT
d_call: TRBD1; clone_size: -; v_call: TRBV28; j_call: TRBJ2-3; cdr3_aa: CASSLIRDRGVDTQYF; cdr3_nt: TGTGCCAGCAGCCTAATCCGGGACAGGGGTGTAGATACGCAGTATTTT
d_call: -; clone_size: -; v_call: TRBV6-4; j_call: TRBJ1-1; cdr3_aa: CASSALPPTMNTEAFF; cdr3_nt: TGTGCCAGCAGTGCCCTCCCCCCTACTATGAACACTGAAGCTTTCTTT
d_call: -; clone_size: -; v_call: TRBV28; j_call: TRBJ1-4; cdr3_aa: CASKGNEKLFF; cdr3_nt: TGTGCCAGCAAGGGTAATGAAAAACTGTTTTTT
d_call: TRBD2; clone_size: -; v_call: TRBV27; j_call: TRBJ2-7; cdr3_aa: CASSLSGAGSSYEQYF; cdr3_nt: TGTGCCAGCAGTTTAAGCGGGGCAGGGAGCTCCTACGAGCAGTACTTC
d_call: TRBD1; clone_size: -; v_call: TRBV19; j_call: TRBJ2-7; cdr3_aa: CASSSGTGSYEQYF; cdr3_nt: TGTGCCAGTAGTAGCGGGACAGGGTCCTACGAGCAGTACTTC
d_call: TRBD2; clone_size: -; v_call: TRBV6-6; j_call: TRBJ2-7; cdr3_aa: CASSSGTSGSYEQYF; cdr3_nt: TGTGCCAGCAGTTCCGGGACTAGCGGATCCTACGAGCAGTACTTC
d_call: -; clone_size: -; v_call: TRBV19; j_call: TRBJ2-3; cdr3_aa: CASSMERARTDTQYF; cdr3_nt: TGTGCCAGTAGTATGGAGCGGGCCCGCACAGATACGCAGTATTTT
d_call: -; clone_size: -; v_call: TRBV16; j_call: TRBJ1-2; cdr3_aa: CASSRKHPTGGYTF; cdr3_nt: TGTGCCAGCAGCCGAAAGCATCCGACGGGTGGCTACACCTTC
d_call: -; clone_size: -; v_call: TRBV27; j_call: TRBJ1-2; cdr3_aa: CASLGGPYGYTF; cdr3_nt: TGTGCCAGCCTGGGGGGGCCCTATGGCTACACCTTC
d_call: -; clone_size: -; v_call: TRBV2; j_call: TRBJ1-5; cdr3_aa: CASSEGAWSNQPQHF; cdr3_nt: TGTGCCAGCAGTGAGGGGGCCTGGAGCAATCAGCCCCAGCATTTT
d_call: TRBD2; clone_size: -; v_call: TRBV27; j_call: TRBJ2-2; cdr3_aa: CASRKLAEANTGELFF; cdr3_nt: TGTGCCAGCAGAAAACTAGCGGAGGCGAACACCGGGGAGCTGTTTTTT
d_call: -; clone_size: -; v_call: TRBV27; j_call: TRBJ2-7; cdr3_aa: CASSLGYGYEQYF; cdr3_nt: TGTGCCAGCAGTTTAGGATACGGGTACGAGCAGTACTTC
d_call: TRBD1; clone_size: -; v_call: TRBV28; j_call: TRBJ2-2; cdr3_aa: CASSSTRRTTGGPNTGELFF; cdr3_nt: TGTGCCAGCAGTTCAACTCGCCGTACTACAGGGGGCCCAAACACCGGGGAGCTGTTTTTT
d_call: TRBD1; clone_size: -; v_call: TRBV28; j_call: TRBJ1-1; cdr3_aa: CASSLFQGVGTEAFF; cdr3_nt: TGTGCCAGCAGTTTATTCCAGGGGGTGGGCACTGAAGCTTTCTTT
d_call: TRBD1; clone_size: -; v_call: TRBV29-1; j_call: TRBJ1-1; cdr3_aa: CSVETGQGRTEAFF; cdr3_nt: TGCAGCGTTGAAACGGGACAGGGGCGGACTGAAGCTTTCTTT
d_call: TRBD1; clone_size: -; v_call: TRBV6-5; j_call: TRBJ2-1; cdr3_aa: CASSYDRAGNEQFF; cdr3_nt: TGTGCCAGCAGTTACGACAGGGCGGGCAATGAGCAGTTCTTC
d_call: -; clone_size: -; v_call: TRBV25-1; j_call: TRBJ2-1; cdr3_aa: CASSDLNEQFF; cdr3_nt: TGTGCCAGCAGCGATCTCAATGAGCAGTTCTTC
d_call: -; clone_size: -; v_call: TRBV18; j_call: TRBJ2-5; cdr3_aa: CASSPPEGGETQYF; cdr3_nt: TGTGCCAGCTCACCACCGGAGGGGGGAGAGACCCAGTACTTC
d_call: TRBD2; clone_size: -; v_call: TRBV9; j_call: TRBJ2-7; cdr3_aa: CASSAGSGRGSYEQYF; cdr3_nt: TGTGCCAGCAGCGCTGGTAGCGGGAGAGGCTCCTACGAGCAGTACTTC
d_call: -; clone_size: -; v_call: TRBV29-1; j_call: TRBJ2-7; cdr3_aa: CSVEDNTAYEQYF; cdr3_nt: TGCAGCGTTGAAGACAACACGGCCTACGAGCAGTACTTC
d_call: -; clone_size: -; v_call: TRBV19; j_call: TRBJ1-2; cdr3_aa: CASSAGWSGYTF; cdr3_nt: TGTGCCAGTAGTGCCGGTTGGTCGGGCTACACCTTC
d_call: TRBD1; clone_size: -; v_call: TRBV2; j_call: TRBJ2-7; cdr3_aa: CASSEEGQGFYEQYF; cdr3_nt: TGTGCCAGCAGTGAGGAGGGACAGGGATTCTACGAGCAGTACTTC
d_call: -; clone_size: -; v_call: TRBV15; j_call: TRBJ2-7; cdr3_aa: CATSIDRNYEQYF; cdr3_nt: TGTGCCACCAGCATCGACAGGAACTACGAGCAGTACTTC
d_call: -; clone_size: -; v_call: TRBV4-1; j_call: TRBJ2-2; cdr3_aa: CASSPNTGELFF; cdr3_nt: TGCGCCAGCAGCCCAAACACCGGGGAGCTGTTTTTT
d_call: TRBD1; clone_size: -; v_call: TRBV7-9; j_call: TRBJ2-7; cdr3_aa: CASSTRQGAWDEQYF; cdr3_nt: TGTGCCAGCAGCACGAGACAGGGGGCTTGGGACGAGCAGTACTTC
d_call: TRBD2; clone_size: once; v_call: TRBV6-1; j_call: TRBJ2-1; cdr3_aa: CASLKRGAYNEQFF; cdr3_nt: TGTGCCAGCCTTAAGCGGGGGGCCTACAATGAGCAGTTCTTC
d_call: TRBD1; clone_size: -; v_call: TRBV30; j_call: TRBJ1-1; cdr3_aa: CAWEPGGTEAFF; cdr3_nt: TGTGCCTGGGAACCAGGGGGAACTGAAGCTTTCTTT
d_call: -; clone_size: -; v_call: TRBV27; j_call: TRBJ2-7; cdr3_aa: CASSFSRTYEQYF; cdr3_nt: TGTGCCAGCAGTTTCTCGAGAACCTACGAGCAGTACTTC
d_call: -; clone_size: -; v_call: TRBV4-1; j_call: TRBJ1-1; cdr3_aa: CASSLSGEAFF; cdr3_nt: TGCGCCAGCAGCCTTTCGGGGGAAGCTTTCTTT
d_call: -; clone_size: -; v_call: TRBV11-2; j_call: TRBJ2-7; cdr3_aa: CASSWSLSSYEQYF; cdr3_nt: TGTGCCAGCAGCTGGAGTCTCAGCTCCTACGAGCAGTACTTC
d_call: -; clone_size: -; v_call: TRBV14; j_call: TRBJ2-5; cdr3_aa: CASSQDVALRETQYF; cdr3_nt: TGTGCCAGCAGCCAAGACGTGGCCCTGAGGGAGACCCAGTACTTC
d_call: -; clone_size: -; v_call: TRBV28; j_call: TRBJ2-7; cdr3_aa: CASSLGGTLTYEQYF; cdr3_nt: TGTGCCAGCAGTTTAGGGGGCACCCTAACCTACGAGCAGTACTTC